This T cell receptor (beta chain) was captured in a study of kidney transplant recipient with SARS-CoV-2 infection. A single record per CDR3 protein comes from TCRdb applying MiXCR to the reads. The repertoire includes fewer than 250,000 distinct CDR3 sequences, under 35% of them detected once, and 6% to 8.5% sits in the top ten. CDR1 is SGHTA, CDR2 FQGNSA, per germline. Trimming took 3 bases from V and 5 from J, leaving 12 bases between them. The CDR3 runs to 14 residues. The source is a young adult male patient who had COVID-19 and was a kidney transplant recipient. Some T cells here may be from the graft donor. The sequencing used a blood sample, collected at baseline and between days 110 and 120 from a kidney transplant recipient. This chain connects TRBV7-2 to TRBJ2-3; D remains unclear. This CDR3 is CASSLNSQRDTQYF. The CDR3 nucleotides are TGTGCCAGCAGCTTGAACTCACAGAGAGATACGCAGTATTTT.